The 14 T cell receptor beta chains given below trace back to one sample, sequenced in a study of early T cells in non-severe SARS-CoV-2 infection. In TCRdb, the 5' RACE reads were re-called with MiXCR into one record per CDR3 protein. Here the sample spans 60,000 to 65,000 distinct CDR3 sequences, roughly an eighth being singletons. Sequencing was done on a sample of whole blood. The receptors shown here come from an adult who was a healthcare worker with PCR-confirmed SARS-CoV-2 infection or an uninfected control (not recorded which).

Ten or more counts support this clonotype. The chain couples TRBV30 to TRBJ2-1; tentatively, D is TRBD1 (6 bases). Trimming left V 2 bases short and J 12 bases short, with 20 bases between. The V gene's germline CDR1 is GTSNPN and CDR2 SVGIG (reference sequence). The CDR3 extends over 14 amino acids. The CDR3 bases are TGTGCCTGGAGTATCGAGGGGGACCCAAGGGGGCAGTTCTTC. Translating gives CAWSIEGDPRGQFF.

This clonotype showed up just a few times. The chain joins TRBV7-9 to TRBJ2-7; a weak D match, TRBD2 (5 bases). This CDR3 comprises 13 residues. The V gene lost 4 bases and the J gene lost 2 bases, with 9 bases spanning the gap. From germline, CDR1 is SEHNR and CDR2 FQNEAQ (reference sequence). CDR3 region: CASSSTGTYEQYF. CDR3 DNA sequence: TGTGCCAGCAGCTCCACCGGGACCTACGAGCAGTACTTC.

This clonotype was seen many times. The chain joins TRBV7-9 to TRBJ2-3; no definite D call. The CDR3 contains 15 residues. Germline-derived CDR1 and CDR2 are SEHNR and FQNEAQ (reference sequence). The ends were cut back, 5 bases at V and 0 bases at J, with 12 bases in the middle. The CDR3, as DNA: TGTGCCAGCAGCGATATCTTGCTTAGCACAGATACGCAGTATTTT. Encoded protein: CASSDILLSTDTQYF. The variable domain in full, with the rest retrieved from reference TRBV7-9 and TRBJ2-3, is DTGVSQNPRHKITKRGQNVTFRCDPISEHNRLYWYRQTLGQGPEFLTYFQNEAQLEKSRLLSDRFSAERPKGSFSTLEIQRTEQGDSAMYLCASSDILLSTDTQYFGPGTRLTVL.

On this clonotype: This sequence may be a read error, since a much larger clone differs from it by one base. The chain has TRBV9 and TRBJ1-6; 7 positions match TRBD1. The CDR3 has 16 residues. Germline V gene sequence: CDR1 SGDLS, CDR2 YYNGEE. The CDR3 here is CAGSERTGRGDSPLHF. CDR3 bases: TGTGCCGGCAGCGAGCGGACAGGAAGAGGAGATTCACCCCTCCACTTT.

This clonotype occurred a few times. The V call is TRBV2, the J call TRBJ1-3, with D unclear. CDR1 and CDR2 from the germline V gene are SNHLY and FYNNEI. There are 14 residues in the CDR3. The V and J ends lost 7 bases and 0 bases respectively, with 10 bases between them. Here the CDR3 reads CASTQDTSGNTIYF. CDR3 DNA: TGTGCCAGCACTCAAGACACCTCTGGAAACACCATATATTTT. Using reference TRBV2 and TRBJ1-3 for the parts outside the CDR3, the full variable domain is EPEVTQTPSHQVTQMGQEVILRCVPISNHLYFYWYRQILGQKVEFLVSFYNNEISEKSEIFDDQFSVERPDGSNFTLKIRSTKLEDSAMYFCASTQDTSGNTIYFGEGSWLTVV.

This clonotype was seen repeatedly, ten times or more. The chain carries TRBV6-2 or TRBV6-3 and TRBJ2-3, with TRBD2 matching over 11 bases. Germline-derived CDR1 and CDR2 are MNHEY and SVGEGT. Trimming cost V 4 bases and J 4 bases; bases outside gene matches: 13. There are 18 residues in the CDR3. Written as DNA, the CDR3 is TGTGCCAGCAGTTCTCTACTGACCACTAGCGGGAGCGCAGATACGCAGTATTTT. As protein: CASSSLLTTSGSADTQYF.

On this clonotype itself: The conserved phenylalanine or tryptophan is not found at the CDR3 terminus, so this likely reflects a read error. This chain joins TRBV18 and TRBJ2-1; no clear D gene. Germline values: CDR1 KGHSH, CDR2 LQKENI. The CDR3 has 15 residues. Deletions cut 1 base from V and 7 bases from J, with 14 bases between. The CDR3 DNA reads as TGTGCCAGCTCACCACTGCCCCTGTTGGGAAATGAGCAGTTCATC. Its translation is CASSPLPLLGNEQFI.

This clonotype was seen ten or more times. The chain has TRBV28 and TRBJ2-7; no reliable D call. The CDR3 has 11 residues. From germline, CDR1 is MDHEN and CDR2 SYDVKM. Trimming took off 6 bases at V and 3 bases at J, with 6 bases between the two ends. The CDR3 sequence: CASRVGYEQYF. For the CDR3, the DNA is TGTGCCAGCAGGGTCGGCTACGAGCAGTACTTC.

This clonotype was picked up many times. J is TRBJ1-1 and V is TRBV10-1; D may be TRBD1 (5 bases). Germline-derived CDR1 and CDR2 are WNHNN and SYGVQD (reference sequence). The V end was cut by 5 bases, the J end by 11 bases, with 18 bases between. The CDR3 length is 13 residues. The CDR3 DNA is TGCGCCAGCAGTCCTTCGACCCGGGGGGTCGCTTTCTTT. This encodes CASSPSTRGVAFF.

This clonotype was seen ten or more times. The chain carries TRBV2 and TRBJ2-7, with 8 bases lining up with TRBD2. Per the germline V gene, CDR1 is SNHLY and CDR2 is FYNNEI. The CDR3 extends over 16 amino acids. With 7 bases clipped from V and 3 bases from J, the junction kept 14 bases outside the gene matches. As DNA, the CDR3 is TGTGCCAGCAATCGGGTTGGGCTAGCGGGCGGCTACGAGCAGTACTTC. It translates to CASNRVGLAGGYEQYF.

The rearrangement links TRBV7-9 to TRBJ2-4; D perhaps matches TRBD2 (6 bases). Germline values: CDR1 SEHNR, CDR2 FQNEAQ (reference sequence). There are 15 residues in the CDR3. V was cut by 3 bases and J by 0 bases, with 9 bases left in between. The chain's CDR3 is CASSLGLLAKNIQYF. DNA for the CDR3: TGTGCCAGCAGCTTGGGACTCCTAGCCAAAAACATTCAGTACTTC. Variable domain in full (rest from reference TRBV7-9 and TRBJ2-4): DTGVSQNPRHKITKRGQNVTFRCDPISEHNRLYWYRQTLGQGPEFLTYFQNEAQLEKSRLLSDRFSAERPKGSFSTLEIQRTEQGDSAMYLCASSLGLLAKNIQYFGAGTRLSVL.

This clonotype was seen only a few times. V and J are TRBV20-1 and TRBJ2-3; TRBD2 agrees at 15 bases. Germline values: CDR1 DFQATT, CDR2 SNEGSKA (reference sequence). Germline trimming cut 2 bases from V and 5 bases from J; bases unmatched to any gene: 8. This CDR3 comprises 17 residues. The CDR3 DNA sequence: TGCAGTGCTAGACCTTCGGGACTAGCGGGGGGTCTAGATACGCAGTATTTT. Translating gives CSARPSGLAGGLDTQYF.

This clonotype came up many times. This chain uses TRBV5-4 with TRBJ2-1; TRBD1 aligns across 7 bases. V shed 4 bases, J shed 9 bases, and the junction held 13 bases outside the gene matches. Germline loops: CDR1 SGHNT, CDR2 YYREEE (reference sequence). The CDR3 length is 15 residues. As DNA, the CDR3 is TGTGCCAGCAGCGGGGGCGACAGGGTACTGGGTGAGCAGTTCTTC. Its protein product is CASSGGDRVLGEQFF.

In this sample, this clonotype turned up many times. The gene calls are TRBV6-6 and TRBJ1-1; possibly TRBD1 for D (5 bases). This CDR3 spans 11 amino acids. CDR1 and CDR2 (germline): MNHNY, SVGAGI (reference sequence). V lost 7 bases and J 9 bases, leaving 12 bases between the germline ends. The DNA for the CDR3 is TGTGCCAGCACCCGTACAGGACAAGCTTTCTTT. Translation gives CASTRTGQAFF.